Listed below are T cell receptor beta chains from one sample, sequenced in a study of Ad26.COV2.S vaccination and SARS-CoV-2 variants. The data were produced by immunoSEQ multiplex PCR, yet TCRdb's version contains in-frame clones alone and is incomplete. The table includes roughly 680,000 clones, 89% detected once. The sample in question was peripheral blood, obtained in a trial of Ad26.COV2.S vaccine versus placebo. The receptor set was obtained from a person aged 18-65 years who received the Ad26.COV2.S COVID-19 vaccine or a placebo. CDR3s include the opening cysteine and the closing phenylalanine or tryptophan. A D gene is named only where the DNA matches it firmly. Clone size is given for some rows only: seen once, a few or many times, or a class if the clone is expanded.

j_call d_call clone_size v_call cdr3_aa cdr3_nt
TRBJ2-7 . . TRBV6-5 CASSYPGPGEQYF TGTGCCAGCAGTTACCCAGGTCCGGGGGAGCAGTACTTC
TRBJ2-7 . once TRBV4-3 CASSQEGDNSYEQYF TGCGCCAGCAGCCAAGAGGGGGACAACTCCTACGAGCAGTACTTC
TRBJ1-4 . . TRBV19 CASSGTASPKLFF TGTGCCAGTAGCGGGACCGCCAGCCCTAAACTGTTTTTT
TRBJ2-1 . once TRBV13 CASSLGLDSSYNEQFF TGTGCCAGCAGCTTAGGCTTGGACAGCTCCTACAATGAGCAGTTCTTC
TRBJ1-2 . . TRBV4-1 CASSHPREGKNYGYTF TGCGCCAGCAGCCATCCTAGGGAGGGGAAGAACTATGGCTACACCTTC
TRBJ2-7 . . TRBV3-1/TRBV3-2 CASSQEAVHNPYEQYF TGTGCCAGCAGCCAAGAAGCCGTACACAATCCCTACGAGCAGTACTTC
TRBJ2-7 TRBD1 . TRBV2 CASRPGTGNYEQYF TGTGCCAGCAGGCCCGGGACAGGGAACTACGAGCAGTACTTC
TRBJ2-1 TRBD2 . TRBV7-9 CASSPFGGGNEQFF TGTGCCAGCAGTCCCTTCGGGGGAGGGAATGAGCAGTTCTTC
TRBJ2-7 TRBD2 . TRBV6-5 CASSSQLAGLYEQYF TGTGCCAGCAGTTCCCAACTAGCGGGCCTCTACGAGCAGTACTTC
TRBJ1-5 . . TRBV4-3 CASSQEVGRNQPQHF TGCGCCAGCAGCCAAGAAGTAGGCCGGAATCAGCCCCAGCATTTT
TRBJ2-6 . once TRBV5-4 CASSTLAAGANVLTF TGTGCCAGCAGCACCCTAGCTGCTGGGGCCAACGTCCTGACTTTC
TRBJ2-7 . . TRBV5-1 CASGDDYEQYF TGCGCCAGCGGGGACGACTACGAGCAGTACTTC
TRBJ1-2 . . TRBV3-1/TRBV3-2 CASSQEPLAYGYTF TGTGCCAGCAGCCAGGAACCCTTGGCCTATGGCTACACCTTC